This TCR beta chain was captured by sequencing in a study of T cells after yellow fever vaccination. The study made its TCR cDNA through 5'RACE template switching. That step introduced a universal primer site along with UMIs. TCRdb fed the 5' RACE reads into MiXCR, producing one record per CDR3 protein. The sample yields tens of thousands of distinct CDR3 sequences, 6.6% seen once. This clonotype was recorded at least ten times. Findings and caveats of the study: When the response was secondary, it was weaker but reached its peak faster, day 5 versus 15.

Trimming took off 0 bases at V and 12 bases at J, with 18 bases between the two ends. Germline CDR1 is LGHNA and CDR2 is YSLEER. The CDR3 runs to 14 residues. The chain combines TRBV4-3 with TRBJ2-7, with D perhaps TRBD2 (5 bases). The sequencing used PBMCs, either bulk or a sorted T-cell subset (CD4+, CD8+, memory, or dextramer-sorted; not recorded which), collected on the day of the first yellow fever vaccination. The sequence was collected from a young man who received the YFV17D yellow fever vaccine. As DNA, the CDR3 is TGCGCCAGCAGCCAAGATCAAGTGAGGGCCCGGCTGTACTTC. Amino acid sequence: CASSQDQVRARLYF.